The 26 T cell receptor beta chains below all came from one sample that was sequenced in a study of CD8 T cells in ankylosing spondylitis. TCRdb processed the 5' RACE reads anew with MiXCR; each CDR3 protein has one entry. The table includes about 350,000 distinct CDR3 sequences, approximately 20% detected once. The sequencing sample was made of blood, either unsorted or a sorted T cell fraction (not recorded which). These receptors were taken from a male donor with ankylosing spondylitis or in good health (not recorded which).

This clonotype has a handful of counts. DNA for the CDR3: TGTGCCAGCAGCTTTCGACTTGCTTCCCCCAACGTCCTGACTTTC. It translates to CASSFRLASPNVLTF. V gene TRBV7-9 combines with J gene TRBJ2-6, with D uncertain. Trimming took off 3 bases at V and 8 bases at J, with 14 bases between the two ends. The germline V gene encodes CDR1 SEHNR and CDR2 FQNEAQ (reference sequence). The CDR3 extends over 15 amino acids.

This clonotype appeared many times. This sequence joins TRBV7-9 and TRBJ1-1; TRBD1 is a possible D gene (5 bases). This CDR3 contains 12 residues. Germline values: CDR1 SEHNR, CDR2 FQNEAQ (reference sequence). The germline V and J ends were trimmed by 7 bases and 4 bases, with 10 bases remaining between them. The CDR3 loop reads CASKAGFTEAFF. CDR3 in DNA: TGTGCCAGCAAGGCAGGGTTCACTGAAGCTTTCTTT.

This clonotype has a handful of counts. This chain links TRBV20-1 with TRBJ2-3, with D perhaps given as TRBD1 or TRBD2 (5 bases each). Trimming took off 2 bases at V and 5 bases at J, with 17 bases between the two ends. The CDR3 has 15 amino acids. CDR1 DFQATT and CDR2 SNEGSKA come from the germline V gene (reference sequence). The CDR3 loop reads CSARNRGALGDTQYF. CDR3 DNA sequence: TGCAGTGCTAGAAACAGAGGGGCTTTGGGAGATACGCAGTATTTT.

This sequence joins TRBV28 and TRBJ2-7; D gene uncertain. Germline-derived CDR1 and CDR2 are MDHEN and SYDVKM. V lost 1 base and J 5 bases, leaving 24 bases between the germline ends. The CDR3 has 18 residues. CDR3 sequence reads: CASSLYPPSAYPSDEQYF. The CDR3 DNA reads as TGTGCCAGCAGTTTATATCCCCCCAGCGCTTATCCCTCGGACGAGCAGTACTTC.

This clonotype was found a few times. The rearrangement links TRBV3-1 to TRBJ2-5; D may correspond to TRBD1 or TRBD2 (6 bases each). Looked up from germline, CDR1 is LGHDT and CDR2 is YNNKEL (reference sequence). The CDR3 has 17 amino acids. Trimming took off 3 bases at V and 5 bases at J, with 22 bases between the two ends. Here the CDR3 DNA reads TGTGCCAGCAGCCAGCAGGAGGGGGACGTATTAGAGGAGACCCAGTACTTC. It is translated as CASSQQEGDVLEETQYF.

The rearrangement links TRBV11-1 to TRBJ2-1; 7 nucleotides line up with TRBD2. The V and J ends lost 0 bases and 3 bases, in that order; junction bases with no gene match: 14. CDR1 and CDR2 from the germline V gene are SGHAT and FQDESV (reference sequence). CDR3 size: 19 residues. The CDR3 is CASSLAQGFGSGDYNEQFF. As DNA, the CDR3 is TGTGCCAGCAGCTTAGCTCAGGGATTCGGGAGCGGGGACTACAATGAGCAGTTCTTC.

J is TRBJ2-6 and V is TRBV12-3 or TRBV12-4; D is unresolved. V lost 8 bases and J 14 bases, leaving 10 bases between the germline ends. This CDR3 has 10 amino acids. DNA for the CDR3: TGTGCCAGCGGATCCAGCCTCCTGACTTTC. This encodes CASGSSLLTF.

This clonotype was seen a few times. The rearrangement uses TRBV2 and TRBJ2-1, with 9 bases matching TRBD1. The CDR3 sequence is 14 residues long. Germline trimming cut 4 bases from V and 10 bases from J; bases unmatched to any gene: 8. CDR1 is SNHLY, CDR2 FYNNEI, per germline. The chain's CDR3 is CASSAGTGPGEQFF. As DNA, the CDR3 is TGTGCCAGCAGTGCCGGGACAGGGCCCGGCGAGCAGTTCTTC.

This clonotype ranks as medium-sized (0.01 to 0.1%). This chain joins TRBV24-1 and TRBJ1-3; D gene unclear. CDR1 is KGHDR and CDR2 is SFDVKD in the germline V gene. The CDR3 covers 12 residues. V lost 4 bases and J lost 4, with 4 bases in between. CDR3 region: CATSEEGNTIYF. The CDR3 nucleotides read TGTGCCACCAGTGAAGAAGGAAACACCATATATTTT.

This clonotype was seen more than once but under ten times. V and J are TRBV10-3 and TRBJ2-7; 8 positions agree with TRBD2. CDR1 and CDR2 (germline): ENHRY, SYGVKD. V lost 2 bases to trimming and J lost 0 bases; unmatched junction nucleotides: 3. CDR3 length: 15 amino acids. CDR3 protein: CAISEKRGSSYEQYF. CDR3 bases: TGTGCCATCAGTGAGAAGCGGGGGAGCTCCTACGAGCAGTACTTC.

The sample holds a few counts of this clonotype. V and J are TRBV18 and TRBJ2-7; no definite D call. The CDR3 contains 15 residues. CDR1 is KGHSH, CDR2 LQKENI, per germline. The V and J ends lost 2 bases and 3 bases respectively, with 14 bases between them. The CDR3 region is CASSPDQPTGYEQYF. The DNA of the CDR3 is TGTGCCAGCTCACCAGACCAACCCACCGGCTACGAGCAGTACTTC.

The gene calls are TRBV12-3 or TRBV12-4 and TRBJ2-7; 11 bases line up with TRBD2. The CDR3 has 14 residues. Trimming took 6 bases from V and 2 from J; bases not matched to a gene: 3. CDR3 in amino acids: CASSHSGGAYEQYF. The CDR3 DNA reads TGTGCCAGCAGCCATAGCGGGGGGGCCTACGAGCAGTACTTC.

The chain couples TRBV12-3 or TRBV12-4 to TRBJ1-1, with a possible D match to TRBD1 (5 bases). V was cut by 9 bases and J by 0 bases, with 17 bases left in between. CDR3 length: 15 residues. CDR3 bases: TGTGCCAGTTACTATTTTGGGGGAATGAACACTGAAGCTTTCTTT. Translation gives CASYYFGGMNTEAFF.

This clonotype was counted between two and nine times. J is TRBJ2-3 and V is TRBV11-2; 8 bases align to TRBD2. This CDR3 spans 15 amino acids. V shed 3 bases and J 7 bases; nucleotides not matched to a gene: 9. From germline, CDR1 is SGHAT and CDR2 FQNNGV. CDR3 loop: CASSFGVGGAYTQYF. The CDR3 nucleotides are TGTGCCAGCAGCTTTGGCGTCGGGGGGGCATATACGCAGTATTTT. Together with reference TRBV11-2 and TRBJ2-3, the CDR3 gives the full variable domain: EAGVAQSPRYKIIEKRQSVAFWCNPISGHATLYWYQQILGQGPKLLIQFQNNGVVDDSQLPKDRFSAERLKGVDSTLKIQPAKLEDSAVYLCASSFGVGGAYTQYFGPGTRLTVL.

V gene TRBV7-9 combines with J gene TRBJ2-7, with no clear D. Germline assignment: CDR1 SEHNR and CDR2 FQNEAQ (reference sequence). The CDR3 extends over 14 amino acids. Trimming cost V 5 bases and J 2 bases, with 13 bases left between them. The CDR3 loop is CASSGSDRPYEQYF. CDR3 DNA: TGTGCCAGCAGCGGATCCGACCGACCCTACGAGCAGTACTTC.

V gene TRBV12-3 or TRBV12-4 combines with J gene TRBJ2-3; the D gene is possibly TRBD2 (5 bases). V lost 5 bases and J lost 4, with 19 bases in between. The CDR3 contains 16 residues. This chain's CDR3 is CASSLAGGPGPDTQYF. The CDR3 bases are TGTGCCAGCAGTCTCGCGGGCGGCCCCGGGCCAGATACGCAGTATTTT.

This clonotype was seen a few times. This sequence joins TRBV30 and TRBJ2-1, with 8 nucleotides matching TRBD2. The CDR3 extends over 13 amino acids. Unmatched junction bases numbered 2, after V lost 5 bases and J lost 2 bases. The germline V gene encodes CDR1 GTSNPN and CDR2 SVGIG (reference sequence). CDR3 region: CAWGREAYNEQFF. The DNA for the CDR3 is TGTGCCTGGGGGCGGGAGGCCTACAATGAGCAGTTCTTC.

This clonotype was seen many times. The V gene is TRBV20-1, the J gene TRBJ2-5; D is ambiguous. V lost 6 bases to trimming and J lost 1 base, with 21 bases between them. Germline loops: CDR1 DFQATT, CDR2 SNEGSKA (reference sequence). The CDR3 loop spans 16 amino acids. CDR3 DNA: TGCAGTGCCCCTCCCCCCCCAGACGCATCCCAAGAGACCCAGTACTTC. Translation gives CSAPPPPDASQETQYF.

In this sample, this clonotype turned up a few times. Here the CDR3 DNA reads TGTGCCTGGAACACAGGGCTAGGCATGAACACTGAAGCTTTCTTT. Encoded protein: CAWNTGLGMNTEAFF. V usage is TRBV30 and J usage is TRBJ1-1; possible D gene TRBD1, 6 bases. From germline, CDR1 is GTSNPN and CDR2 SVGIG (reference sequence). Trimming stripped 4 bases from V and 0 bases from J, with 15 bases between. The CDR3 has 15 amino acids.

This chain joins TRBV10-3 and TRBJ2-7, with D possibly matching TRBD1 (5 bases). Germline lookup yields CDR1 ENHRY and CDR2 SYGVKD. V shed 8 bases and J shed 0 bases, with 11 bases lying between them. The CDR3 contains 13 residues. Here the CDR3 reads CAIGPDNSYEQYF. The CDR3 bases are TGTGCCATCGGCCCGGACAACTCCTACGAGCAGTACTTC.

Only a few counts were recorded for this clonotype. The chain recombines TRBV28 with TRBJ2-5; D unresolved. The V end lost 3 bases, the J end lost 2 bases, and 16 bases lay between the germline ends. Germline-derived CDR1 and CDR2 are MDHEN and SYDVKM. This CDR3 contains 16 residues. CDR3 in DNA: TGTGCCAGCAGTTTGCGAGTCGGACCCCTACAAGAGACCCAGTACTTC. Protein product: CASSLRVGPLQETQYF.

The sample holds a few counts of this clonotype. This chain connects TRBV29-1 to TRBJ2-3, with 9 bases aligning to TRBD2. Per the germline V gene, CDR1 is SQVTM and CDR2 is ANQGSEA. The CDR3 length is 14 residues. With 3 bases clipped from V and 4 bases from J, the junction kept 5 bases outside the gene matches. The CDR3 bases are TGCAGCGTTGAGGCGACTAGCGGTTCAGATACGCAGTATTTT. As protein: CSVEATSGSDTQYF.

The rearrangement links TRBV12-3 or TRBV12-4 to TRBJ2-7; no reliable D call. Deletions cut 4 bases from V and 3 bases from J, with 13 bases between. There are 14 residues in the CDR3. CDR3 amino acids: CASSSFGNNYEQYF. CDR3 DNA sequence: TGTGCCAGCAGTTCTTTCGGCAACAACTACGAGCAGTACTTC.

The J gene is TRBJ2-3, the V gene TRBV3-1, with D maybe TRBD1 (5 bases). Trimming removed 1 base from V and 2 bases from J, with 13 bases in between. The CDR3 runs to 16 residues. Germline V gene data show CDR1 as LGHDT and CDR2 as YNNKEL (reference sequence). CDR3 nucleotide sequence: TGTGCCAGCAGCCAAGTCGTGTGGGGCCTCACAGATACGCAGTATTTT. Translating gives CASSQVVWGLTDTQYF.

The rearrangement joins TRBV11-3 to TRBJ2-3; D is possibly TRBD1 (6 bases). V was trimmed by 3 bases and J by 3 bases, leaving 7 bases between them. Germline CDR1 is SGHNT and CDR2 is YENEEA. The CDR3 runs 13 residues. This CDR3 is CASSLGATDTQYF. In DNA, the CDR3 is TGTGCCAGCAGCTTGGGGGCTACAGATACGCAGTATTTT.

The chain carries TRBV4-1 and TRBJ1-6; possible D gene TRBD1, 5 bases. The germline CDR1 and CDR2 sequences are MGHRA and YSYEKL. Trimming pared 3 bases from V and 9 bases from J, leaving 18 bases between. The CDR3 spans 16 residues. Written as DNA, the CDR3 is TGCGCCAGCAGCCAGGCTGGCTGGGACGCCTTTTCACCCCTCCACTTT. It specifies CASSQAGWDAFSPLHF.